This T cell receptor beta chain was captured in a study of T cell responses to AZD1222 COVID-19 vaccine. About the research overall: Second-dose recipients at about 4 or about 12 weeks were treated as one pooled group. The study's findings and limits: Donors in the cohort were predominantly white British and more often female, and clonal diversity was possibly underestimated.

Here immunoSEQ multiplex PCR was the method, and the copy in TCRdb shows in-frame clones only, minus some. The sample shows 100,000 to 150,000 clones, around 87% of them seen only once. V lost 10 bases to trimming and J lost 3 bases; unmatched junction nucleotides: 1. The CDR3 spans 11 residues. The germline gives CDR1 SEHNR, CDR2 FQNEAQ (reference sequence). Comments on this clone: Its antigen remains unknown.

J is TRBJ2-3 and V is TRBV7-9, with 7 bases fitting TRBD1. The sequence was collected from an adult in good health. Sequenced here: peripheral blood, sampled on day 0 of AZD1222 vaccination. The CDR3 loop is CATQGTDTQYF. CDR3 DNA: TGTGCCACACAGGGGACAGATACGCAGTATTTT. The full variable domain, its missing parts supplied by reference TRBV7-9 and TRBJ2-3, is DTGVSQNPRHKITKRGQNVTFRCDPISEHNRLYWYRQTLGQGPEFLTYFQNEAQLEKSRLLSDRFSAERPKGSFSTLEIQRTEQGDSAMYLCATQGTDTQYFGPGTRLTVL.